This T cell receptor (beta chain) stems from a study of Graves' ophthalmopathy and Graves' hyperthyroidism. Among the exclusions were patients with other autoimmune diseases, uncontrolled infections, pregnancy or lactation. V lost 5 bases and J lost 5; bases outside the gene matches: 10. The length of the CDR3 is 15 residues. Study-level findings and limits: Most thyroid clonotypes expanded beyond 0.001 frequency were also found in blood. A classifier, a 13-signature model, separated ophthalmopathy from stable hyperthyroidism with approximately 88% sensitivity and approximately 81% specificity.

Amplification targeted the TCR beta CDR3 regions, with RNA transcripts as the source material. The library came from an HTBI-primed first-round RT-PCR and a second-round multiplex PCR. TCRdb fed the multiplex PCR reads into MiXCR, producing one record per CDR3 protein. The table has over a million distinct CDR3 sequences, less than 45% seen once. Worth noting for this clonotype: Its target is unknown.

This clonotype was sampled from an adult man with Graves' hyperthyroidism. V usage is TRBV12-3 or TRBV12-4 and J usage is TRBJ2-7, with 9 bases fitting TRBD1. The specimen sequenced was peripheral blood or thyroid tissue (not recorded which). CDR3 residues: CASSPQPGTGNEQYF. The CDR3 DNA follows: TGTGCCAGCAGTCCCCAACCCGGGACAGGGAACGAGCAGTACTTC.